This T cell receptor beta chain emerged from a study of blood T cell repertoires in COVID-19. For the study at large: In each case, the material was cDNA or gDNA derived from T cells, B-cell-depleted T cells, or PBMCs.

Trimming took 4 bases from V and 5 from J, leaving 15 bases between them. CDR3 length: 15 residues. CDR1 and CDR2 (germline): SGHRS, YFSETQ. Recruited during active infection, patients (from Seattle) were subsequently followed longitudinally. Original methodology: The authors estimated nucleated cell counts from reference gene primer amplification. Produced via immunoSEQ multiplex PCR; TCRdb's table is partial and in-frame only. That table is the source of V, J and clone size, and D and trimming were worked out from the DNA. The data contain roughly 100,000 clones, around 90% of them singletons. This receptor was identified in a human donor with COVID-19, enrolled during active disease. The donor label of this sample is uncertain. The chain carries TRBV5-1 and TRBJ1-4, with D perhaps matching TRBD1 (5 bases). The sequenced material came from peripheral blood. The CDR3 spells CASSPGRPGNEKLFF. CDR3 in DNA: TGCGCCAGCAGCCCCGGTCGGCCAGGGAATGAAAAACTGTTTTTT.